This record looks at one T cell receptor (beta chain) sequence and its context. A second PCR of roughly 7 to 11 cycles used a sample-barcoded 5' primer and a J-beta primer mix. TCRdb redid the calling of the 5' RACE reads with MiXCR, one entry per CDR3 protein. In the table there are 660,000 or so distinct CDR3 sequences, around 54% of which are singletons. This record comes from a study of blood T cells in healthy people across ages. Germline CDR1 reads SGHAT; CDR2 reads FQDESV (reference sequence). CDR3 size: 15 residues. Trimming removed 1 base at V and 4 bases at J, with 13 bases between. This chain links TRBV11-1 with TRBJ2-5; D possibly corresponds to TRBD1 (7 bases). The sequence was collected from a man between 60 and 75 years old in good health. Material: blood. The CDR3 region is CASSLVQGEVETQYF. CDR3 coding DNA: TGTGCCAGCAGCTTAGTCCAGGGGGAGGTAGAGACCCAGTACTTC.